The T cell receptor (beta chain) described here comes from a study of a mutant IDH1 vaccine in newly diagnosed glioma. The overall study: Most had both radiotherapy and temozolomide beforehand; others had only one.

The time point here: week 47, end of study. The vaccine gave 300 ug of a 20-mer mutant IDH1 peptide subcutaneously per dose. As regards this clone: As yet, its antigen is unknown.

Generated by immunoSEQ multiplex PCR, the TCRdb table keeps only in-frame clones and is missing some. This table holds over 30,000 clones, around nine tenths found once. The germline CDR1 and CDR2 sequences are ENHRY and SYGVKD. This CDR3 has 12 amino acids. Trimming cost V 6 bases and J 8 bases, with 13 bases left between them. The sequences come from PBMCs, collected from a glioma patient whose treatment included an IDH1 peptide vaccine. This chain uses TRBV10-3 with TRBJ1-2; maybe TRBD1 (6 bases). This receptor was identified in a woman in her 40s with glioma. The CDR3 region has the DNA TGTGCCATCAGCCCGGCGACAGGCGGCTACACCTTC. It encodes CAISPATGGYTF.